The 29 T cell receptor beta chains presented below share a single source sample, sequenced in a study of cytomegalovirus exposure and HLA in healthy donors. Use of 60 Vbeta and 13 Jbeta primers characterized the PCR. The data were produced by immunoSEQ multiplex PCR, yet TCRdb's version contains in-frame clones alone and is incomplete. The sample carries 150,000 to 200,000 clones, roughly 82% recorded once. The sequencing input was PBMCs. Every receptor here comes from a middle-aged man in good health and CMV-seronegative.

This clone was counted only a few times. CDR3 sequence (DNA): TGTGCCACCAGCAGAGAAAGACAGGGGGCAGGCTATGGCTACACCTTC. It specifies CATSRERQGAGYGYTF. J is TRBJ1-2 and V is TRBV15, with TRBD1 matching over 10 bases. The CDR3 runs to 16 residues. The germline V gene has CDR1 LNHNV and CDR2 YYDKDF (reference sequence). With V trimmed by 0 bases and J by 4 bases, 5 bases remained unmatched. The variable domain in full, completed from reference TRBV15 and TRBJ1-2, reads DAMVIQNPRYQVTQFGKPVTLSCSQTLNHNVMYWYQQKSSQAPKLLFHYYDKDFNNEADTPDNFQSRRPNTSFCFLDIRSPGLGDTAMYLCATSRERQGAGYGYTFGSGTRLTVV.

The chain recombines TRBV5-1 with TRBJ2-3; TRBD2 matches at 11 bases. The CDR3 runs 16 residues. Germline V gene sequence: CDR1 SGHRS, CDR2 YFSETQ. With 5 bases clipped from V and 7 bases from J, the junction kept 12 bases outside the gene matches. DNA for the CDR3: TGCGCCAGCAGGAACCCCGGGACTAGCGGTGTAAATACGCAGTATTTT. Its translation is CASRNPGTSGVNTQYF.

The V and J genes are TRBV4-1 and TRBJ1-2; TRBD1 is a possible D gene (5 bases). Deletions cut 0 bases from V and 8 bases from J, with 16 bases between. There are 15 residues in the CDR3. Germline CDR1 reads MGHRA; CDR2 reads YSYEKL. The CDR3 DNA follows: TGCGCCAGCAGCCAAGACCCTAGAGCAGGGTACGGCTACACCTTC. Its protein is CASSQDPRAGYGYTF.

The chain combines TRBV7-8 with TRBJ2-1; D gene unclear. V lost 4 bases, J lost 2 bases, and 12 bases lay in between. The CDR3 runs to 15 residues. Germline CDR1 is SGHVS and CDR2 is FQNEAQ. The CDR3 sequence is CASSSTRAPYNEQFF. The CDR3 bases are TGTGCCAGCAGCTCCACGCGTGCCCCCTACAATGAGCAGTTCTTC.

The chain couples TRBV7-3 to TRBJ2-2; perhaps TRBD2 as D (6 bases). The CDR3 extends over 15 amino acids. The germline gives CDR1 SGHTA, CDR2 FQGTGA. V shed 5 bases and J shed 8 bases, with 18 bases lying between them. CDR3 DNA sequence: TGTGCCAGCAGCCTGGGGACTCGTTCGTTGGGGGAGCTGTTTTTT. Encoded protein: CASSLGTRSLGELFF.

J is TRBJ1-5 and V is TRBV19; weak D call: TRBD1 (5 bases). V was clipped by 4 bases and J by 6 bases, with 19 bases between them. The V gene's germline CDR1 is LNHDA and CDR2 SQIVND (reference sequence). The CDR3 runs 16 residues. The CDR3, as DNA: TGTGCCAGTAGTACTACAGGAGGGGCGCTTGGTCAGCCCCAGCATTTT. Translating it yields CASSTTGGALGQPQHF.

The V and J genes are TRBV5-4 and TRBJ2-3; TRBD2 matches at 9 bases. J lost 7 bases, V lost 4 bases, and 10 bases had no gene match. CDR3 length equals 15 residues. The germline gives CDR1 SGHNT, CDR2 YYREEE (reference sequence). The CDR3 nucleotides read TGTGCCAGCAGCCAGGGGGGTAGCGGGAGTTATACGCAGTATTTT. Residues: CASSQGGSGSYTQYF.

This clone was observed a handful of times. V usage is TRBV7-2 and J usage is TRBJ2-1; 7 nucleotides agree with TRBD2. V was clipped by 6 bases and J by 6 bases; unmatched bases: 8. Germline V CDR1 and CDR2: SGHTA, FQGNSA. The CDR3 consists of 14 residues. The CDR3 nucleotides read TGTGCCAGCAGGGATACTAGCGTCGGCAATGAGCAGTTCTTC. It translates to CASRDTSVGNEQFF.

DNA of the CDR3: TGTGCCAGCTCACCAGGGGCACAGCCCGAGAATGAGCAGTTCTTC. Its translation is CASSPGAQPENEQFF. The J gene is TRBJ2-1, the V gene TRBV18; possible D gene TRBD1, 5 bases. V lost 2 bases, J lost 7 bases, and 15 bases lay in between. The CDR3 is 15 residues long. Germline V gene data show CDR1 as KGHSH and CDR2 as LQKENI.

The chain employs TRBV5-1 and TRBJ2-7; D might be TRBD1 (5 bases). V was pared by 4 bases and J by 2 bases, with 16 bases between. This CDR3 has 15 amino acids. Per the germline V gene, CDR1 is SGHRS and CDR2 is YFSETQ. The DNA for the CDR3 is TGCGCCAGCAGCCGGGTAGGGGCGGTTCCCTACGAGCAGTACTTC. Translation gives CASSRVGAVPYEQYF.

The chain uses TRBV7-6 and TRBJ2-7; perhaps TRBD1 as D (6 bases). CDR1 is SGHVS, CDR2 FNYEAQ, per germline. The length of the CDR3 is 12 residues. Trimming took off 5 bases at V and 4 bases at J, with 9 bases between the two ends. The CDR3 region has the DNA TGTGCCAGCAGCGTAGGACAGTACGAGCAGTACTTC. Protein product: CASSVGQYEQYF.

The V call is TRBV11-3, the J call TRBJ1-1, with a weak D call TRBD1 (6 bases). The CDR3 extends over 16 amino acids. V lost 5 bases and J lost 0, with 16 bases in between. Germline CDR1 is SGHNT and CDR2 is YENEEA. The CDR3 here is CASSILRGALNTEAFF. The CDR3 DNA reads TGTGCCAGCAGCATACTCAGGGGCGCGCTGAACACTGAAGCTTTCTTT.

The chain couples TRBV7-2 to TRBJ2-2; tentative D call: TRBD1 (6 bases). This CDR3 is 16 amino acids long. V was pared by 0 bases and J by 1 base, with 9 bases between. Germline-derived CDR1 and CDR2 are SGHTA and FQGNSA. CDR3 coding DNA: TGTGCCAGCAGCTTAGCGCAGGGGAGGAACACCGGGGAGCTGTTTTTT. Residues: CASSLAQGRNTGELFF. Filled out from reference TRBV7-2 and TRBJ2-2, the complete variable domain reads GAGVSQSPSNKVTEKGKDVELRCDPISGHTALYWYRQSLGQGLEFLIYFQGNSAPDKSGLPSDRFSAERTGGSVSTLTIQRTQQEDSAVYLCASSLAQGRNTGELFFGEGSRLTVL.

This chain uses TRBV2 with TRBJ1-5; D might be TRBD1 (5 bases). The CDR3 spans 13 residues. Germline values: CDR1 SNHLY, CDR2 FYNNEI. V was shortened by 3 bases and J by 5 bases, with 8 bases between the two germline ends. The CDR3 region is CASSDQGYQPQHF. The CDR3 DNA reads TGTGCCAGCAGTGATCAGGGCTATCAGCCCCAGCATTTT.

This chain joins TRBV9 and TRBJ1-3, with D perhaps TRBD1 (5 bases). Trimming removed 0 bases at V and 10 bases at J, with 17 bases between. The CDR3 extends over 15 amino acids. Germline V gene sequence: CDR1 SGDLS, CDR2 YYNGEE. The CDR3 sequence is CASSVADSGAGTIYF. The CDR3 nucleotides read TGTGCCAGCAGCGTAGCCGACAGCGGGGCAGGGACCATATATTTT.

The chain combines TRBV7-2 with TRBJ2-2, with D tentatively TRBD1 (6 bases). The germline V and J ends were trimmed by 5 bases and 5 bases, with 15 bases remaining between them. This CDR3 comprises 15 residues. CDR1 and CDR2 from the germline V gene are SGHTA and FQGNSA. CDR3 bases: TGTGCCAGCAGCCCAGGGGCTAGCAGTACCGGGGAGCTGTTTTTT. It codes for CASSPGASSTGELFF. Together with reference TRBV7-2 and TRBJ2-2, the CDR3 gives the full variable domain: GAGVSQSPSNKVTEKGKDVELRCDPISGHTALYWYRQSLGQGLEFLIYFQGNSAPDKSGLPSDRFSAERTGGSVSTLTIQRTQQEDSAVYLCASSPGASSTGELFFGEGSRLTVL.

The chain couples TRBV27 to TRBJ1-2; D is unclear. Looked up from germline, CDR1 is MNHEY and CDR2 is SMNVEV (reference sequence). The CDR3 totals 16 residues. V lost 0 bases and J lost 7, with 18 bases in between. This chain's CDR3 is CASSLSGLPAPVGYTF. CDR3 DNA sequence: TGTGCCAGCAGTTTATCGGGCCTCCCTGCGCCGGTTGGCTACACCTTC.

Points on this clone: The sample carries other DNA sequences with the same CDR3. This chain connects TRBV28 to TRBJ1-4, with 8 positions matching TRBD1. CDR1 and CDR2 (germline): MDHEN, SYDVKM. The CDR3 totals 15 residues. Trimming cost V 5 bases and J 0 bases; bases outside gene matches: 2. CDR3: CASSPGGATNEKLFF. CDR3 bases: TGTGCCAGCAGTCCAGGGGGCGCAACTAATGAAAAACTGTTTTTT. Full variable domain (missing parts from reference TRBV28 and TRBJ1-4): DVKVTQSSRYLVKRTGEKVFLECVQDMDHENMFWYRQDPGLGLRLIYFSYDVKMKEKGDIPEGYSVSREKKERFSLILESASTNQTSMYLCASSPGGATNEKLFFGSGTQLSVL.

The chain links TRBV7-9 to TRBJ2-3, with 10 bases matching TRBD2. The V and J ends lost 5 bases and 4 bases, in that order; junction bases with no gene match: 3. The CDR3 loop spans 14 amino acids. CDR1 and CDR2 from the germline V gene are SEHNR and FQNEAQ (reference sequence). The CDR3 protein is CASSDLAGADTQYF. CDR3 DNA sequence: TGTGCCAGCAGCGATCTAGCGGGGGCAGATACGCAGTATTTT. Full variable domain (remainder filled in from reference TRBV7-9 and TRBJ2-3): DTGVSQNPRHKITKRGQNVTFRCDPISEHNRLYWYRQTLGQGPEFLTYFQNEAQLEKSRLLSDRFSAERPKGSFSTLEIQRTEQGDSAMYLCASSDLAGADTQYFGPGTRLTVL.

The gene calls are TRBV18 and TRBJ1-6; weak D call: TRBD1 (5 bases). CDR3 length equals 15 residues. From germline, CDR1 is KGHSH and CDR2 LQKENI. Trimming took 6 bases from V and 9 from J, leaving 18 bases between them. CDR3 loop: CASSIPTAGPSPLHF. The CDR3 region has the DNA TGTGCCAGCTCGATCCCGACAGCTGGCCCTTCACCCCTCCACTTT.

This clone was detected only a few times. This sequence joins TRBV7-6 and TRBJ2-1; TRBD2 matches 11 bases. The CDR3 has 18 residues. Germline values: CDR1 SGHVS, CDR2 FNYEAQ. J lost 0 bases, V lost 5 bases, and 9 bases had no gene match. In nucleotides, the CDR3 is TGTGCCAGCAGCCGATTACCGGGACTAGCGGACTCCTACAATGAGCAGTTCTTC. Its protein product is CASSRLPGLADSYNEQFF.

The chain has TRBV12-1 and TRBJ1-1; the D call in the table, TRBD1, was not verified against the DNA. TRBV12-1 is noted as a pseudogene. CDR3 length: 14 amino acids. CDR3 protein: CASSARQGNTEAFF. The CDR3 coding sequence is TGTGCCAGCAGCGCGAGACAGGGGAACACTGAAGCTTTCTTT.

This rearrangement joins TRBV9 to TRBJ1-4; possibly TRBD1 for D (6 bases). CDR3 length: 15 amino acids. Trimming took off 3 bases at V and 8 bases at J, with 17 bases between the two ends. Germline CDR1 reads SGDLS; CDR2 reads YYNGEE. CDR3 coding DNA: TGTGCCAGCAGCGGGAACAGGGTTTTTGGCGAAAAACTGTTTTTT. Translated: CASSGNRVFGEKLFF.

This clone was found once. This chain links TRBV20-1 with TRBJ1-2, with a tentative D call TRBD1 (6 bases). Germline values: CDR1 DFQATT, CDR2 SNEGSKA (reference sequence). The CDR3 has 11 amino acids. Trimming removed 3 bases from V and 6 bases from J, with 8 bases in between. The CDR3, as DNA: TGCAGTGCTAGTCACAGGGATGGCTACACCTTC. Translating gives CSASHRDGYTF.

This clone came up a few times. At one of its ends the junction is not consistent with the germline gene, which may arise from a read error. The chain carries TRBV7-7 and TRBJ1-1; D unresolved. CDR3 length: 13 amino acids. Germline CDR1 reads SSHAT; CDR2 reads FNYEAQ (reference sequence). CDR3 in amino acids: CASSLLANTEAFF. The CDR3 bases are TGTGCTAGCAGCTTATTAGCGAACACTGAAGCTTTCTTT. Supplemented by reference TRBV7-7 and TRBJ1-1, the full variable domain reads GAGVSQSPRYKVTKRGQDVTLRCDPISSHATLYWYQQALGQGPEFLTYFNYEAQPDKSGLPSDRFSAERPEGSISTLTIQRTEQRDSAMYRCASSLLANTEAFFGQGTRLTVV.

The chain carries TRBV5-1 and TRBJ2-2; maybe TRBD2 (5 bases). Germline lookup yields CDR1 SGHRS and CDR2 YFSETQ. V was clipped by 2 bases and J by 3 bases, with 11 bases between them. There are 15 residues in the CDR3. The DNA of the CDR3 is TGCGCCAGCAGCTTAGGAAAGAGGGACACCGGGGAGCTGTTTTTT. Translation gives CASSLGKRDTGELFF. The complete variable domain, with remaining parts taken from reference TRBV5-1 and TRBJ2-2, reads KAGVTQTPRYLIKTRGQQVTLSCSPISGHRSVSWYQQTPGQGLQFLFEYFSETQRNKGNFPGRFSGRQFSNSRSEMNVSTLELGDSALYLCASSLGKRDTGELFFGEGSRLTVL.

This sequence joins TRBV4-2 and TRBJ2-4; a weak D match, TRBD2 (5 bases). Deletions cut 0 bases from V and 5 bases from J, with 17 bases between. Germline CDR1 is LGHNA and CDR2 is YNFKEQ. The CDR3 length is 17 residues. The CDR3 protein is CASSQEGGSAGENIQYF. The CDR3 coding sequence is TGTGCCAGCAGCCAAGAAGGCGGGTCGGCTGGGGAAAACATTCAGTACTTC.

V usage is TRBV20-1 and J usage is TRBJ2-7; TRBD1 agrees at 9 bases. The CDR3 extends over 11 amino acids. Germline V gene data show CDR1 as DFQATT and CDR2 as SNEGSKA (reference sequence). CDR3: CSMTGGYEQYF. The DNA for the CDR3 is TGCAGCATGACAGGGGGCTACGAGCAGTACTTC.

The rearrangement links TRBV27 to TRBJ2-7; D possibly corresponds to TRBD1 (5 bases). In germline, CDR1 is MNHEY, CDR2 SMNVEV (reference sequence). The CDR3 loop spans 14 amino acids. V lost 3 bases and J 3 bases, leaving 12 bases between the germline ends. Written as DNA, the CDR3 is TGTGCCAGCAGTTTTCAGGGATTGTTCTACGAGCAGTACTTC. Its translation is CASSFQGLFYEQYF.